The sequence of this T cell receptor beta chain was determined in a study of cytomegalovirus exposure and HLA in healthy donors. Study findings and constraints: Reported performance of the classifier showed diagnosis of cytomegalovirus status with high specificity and sensitivity. The study recorded around 160 TCR beta chains that were cytomegalovirus-associated.

With respect to this clone: Its antigen is still unknown.

The donors were part of the validation cohort, which consisted of some 120 subjects and was separate from the first cohort of 666 subjects. Method: immunoSEQ multiplex PCR; TCRdb's copy keeps in-frame clones and lacks some. The sample includes hundreds of thousands of clones, roughly 84% of them seen just once. CDR3 size: 13 residues. Germline V gene lookup returns CDR1 LNHNV and CDR2 YYDKDF (reference sequence). V was clipped by 5 bases and J by 0 bases, with 5 bases between them. The TCR sequence derives from a woman aged 18-30 years in good health and CMV-seropositive. Sequencing input: PBMCs. The chain uses TRBV15 and TRBJ1-3; unclear D gene. The CDR3 region has the DNA TGTGCCACCAGCGTCAACTCTGGAAACACCATATATTTT. This codes for CATSVNSGNTIYF. Full variable domain (rest looked up from reference TRBV15 and TRBJ1-3): DAMVIQNPRYQVTQFGKPVTLSCSQTLNHNVMYWYQQKSSQAPKLLFHYYDKDFNNEADTPDNFQSRRPNTSFCFLDIRSPGLGDTAMYLCATSVNSGNTIYFGEGSWLTVV.